Sequencing of this T cell receptor beta chain was carried out in a study of cytomegalovirus exposure and HLA in healthy donors. Of note for this clone: Its antigen is not identified.

Points from the study as a whole: The study recorded some 160 TCR beta chains that were cytomegalovirus-associated.

CDR3 length: 13 amino acids. Germline V gene sequence: CDR1 SGHTA, CDR2 FQGTGA. J was trimmed by 14 bases and V by 4 bases; bases with no gene match: 4. Sequencing was performed with immunoSEQ multiplex PCR; in TCRdb, only in-frame clones are kept and a portion is missing. The sample carries about 43,000 clones, roughly nine tenths recorded once. Sequenced sample: PBMCs. This chain joins TRBV7-3 and TRBJ2-1; 14 bases align to TRBD2. This TCR was sampled from a man younger than 35 in good health and CMV-seronegative. CDR3 region: CASSSGTSGRKFF. The CDR3 nucleotides read TGTGCCAGCAGCTCCGGGACTAGCGGGAGAAAGTTCTTC.